Listed below are T cell receptor beta chains from one sample, sequenced in a study of blood T cell repertoires in COVID-19. Method: immunoSEQ multiplex PCR; TCRdb's copy keeps in-frame clones and lacks some. Of about 410,000 clones in the sample, 89% were seen once. Source material: peripheral blood. These receptors were taken from a woman in her 40s with COVID-19, enrolled during active disease. Each CDR3 is given with its conserved first and last residue. The order of the fields is V gene, clone size, D gene, J gene, CDR3 protein, CDR3 DNA. D genes are given only for firm matches. A clone size is listed for some rows: how often the clone was seen (once, few, many), or a class if it is expanded.

>TRBV7-2|NA|NA|TRBJ1-3
CASSLGHTSGNTIYF
TGTGCCAGCAGCTTAGGGCATACCTCTGGAAACACCATATATTTT
>TRBV11-2|once|TRBD2|TRBJ2-5
CASSSLAGETQYF
TGTGCCAGCAGCTCTCTAGCGGGAGAGACCCAGTACTTC
>TRBV7-3|NA|TRBD2|TRBJ2-2
CASRVSGSKAGELFF
TGTGCCAGCAGGGTTAGCGGGAGTAAGGCCGGGGAGCTGTTTTTT
>TRBV19|NA|NA|TRBJ1-1
CASRGRRGVNTEAFF
TGTGCCAGTAGAGGCCGGCGGGGGGTGAACACTGAAGCTTTCTTT
>TRBV5-1|NA|TRBD2|TRBJ2-5
CASSSGLAEETQYF
TGCGCCAGCAGTAGCGGACTAGCGGAAGAGACCCAGTACTTC
>TRBV27|NA|NA|TRBJ1-2
CASSFRPGTPTYGYTF
TGTGCCAGCAGTTTCCGGCCGGGGACACCGACCTATGGCTACACCTTC
>TRBV5-1|once|NA|TRBJ1-1
CASSPTSAEAFF
TGCGCCAGCAGTCCAACGAGCGCTGAAGCTTTCTTT
>TRBV7-9|once|NA|TRBJ1-1
CASSFPTAGNTEAFF
TGTGCCAGCAGCTTCCCAACAGCCGGGAACACTGAAGCTTTCTTT
>TRBV28|NA|NA|TRBJ1-1
CASSFPRGSGWVDTEAFF
TGTGCCAGCAGTTTCCCTCGAGGGTCAGGTTGGGTTGACACTGAAGCTTTCTTT
>TRBV28|NA|TRBD2|TRBJ2-5
CASRQFHSGGENLKTQYF
TGTGCCAGCAGGCAATTCCACAGCGGGGGGGAAAATTTGAAGACCCAGTACTTC
>TRBV18|NA|TRBD2|TRBJ2-2
CASSPEIGRSSNTGELFF
TGTGCCAGCTCACCAGAGATCGGGAGGAGCTCGAACACCGGGGAGCTGTTTTTT
>TRBV27|NA|NA|TRBJ1-2
CASSLDRRDGYTF
TGTGCCAGCAGTTTAGACCGCAGGGATGGCTACACCTTC
>TRBV20-1|NA|NA|TRBJ2-3
CSASLLGLSTDTQYF
TGCAGTGCTAGTCTCCTGGGCCTCAGCACAGATACGCAGTATTTT
>TRBV5-1|NA|TRBD1|TRBJ2-2
CASSYRQGNTGELFF
TGCGCCAGCAGCTATCGACAGGGGAACACCGGGGAGCTGTTTTTT
>TRBV7-9|NA|NA|TRBJ1-1
CASSPRVRGNTEAFF
TGTGCCAGCAGCCCAAGAGTAAGGGGCAACACTGAAGCTTTCTTT
>TRBV28|few|NA|TRBJ1-6
CASSLTGGIYTPLHF
TGTGCCAGCAGTTTAACAGGCGGGATCTACACACCCCTCCACTTT
>TRBV20-1|NA|TRBD2|TRBJ2-7
CSASGIYEQYF
TGCAGTGCCAGCGGGATATACGAGCAGTACTTC
>TRBV19|NA|NA|TRBJ2-1
CASSMGGLSYNEQFF
TGTGCCAGTAGTATGGGGGGATTATCCTACAATGAGCAGTTCTTC
>TRBV7-2|once|NA|TRBJ2-7
CASSLIGGYEQYF
TGTGCCAGCAGCTTAATAGGGGGCTACGAGCAGTACTTC
>TRBV27|NA|TRBD2|TRBJ2-1
CASSLGLAGGVEQFF
TGTGCCAGCAGTTTAGGGCTAGCGGGAGGGGTTGAGCAGTTCTTC
>TRBV6-5|NA|NA|TRBJ2-7
CASSYVGASYEQYF
TGTGCCAGCAGTTACGTGGGGGCTTCCTACGAGCAGTACTTC